These 9 T cell receptor beta chains originate from one sample sequenced in a study of shared clonotypes between healthy human individuals. The data were produced by immunoSEQ multiplex PCR, yet TCRdb's version contains in-frame clones alone and is incomplete. The sample includes around 300,000 clones, around 86% of them seen just once. Sequencing was performed on memory CD8+ T cells sorted from blood. Subset denoted: CD45RO+ cells pooled with CCR7-negative TemRA cells. The receptors originated from a man aged 18 to 29 in good health.

With regard to this clone: The junction departs from germline at one end; a sequencing error may be responsible. The chain is built from TRBV9 and TRBJ2-1; D gene uncertain. The CDR3 length is 15 residues. In germline, CDR1 is SGDLS, CDR2 YYNGEE. CDR3 bases: TGTGCCAGCAGCAGAGACCCGTCCTCCCACAATGAGCAGTTCTTC. Protein product: CASSRDPSSHNEQFF.

The rearrangement joins TRBV4-3 to TRBJ1-1; D unresolved. Germline CDR1 reads LGHNA; CDR2 reads YSLEER. CDR3 length equals 15 residues. Trimming pared 0 bases from V and 0 bases from J, leaving 8 bases between. The CDR3 is CASSQDFTMNTEAFF. CDR3 DNA sequence: TGCGCCAGCAGCCAAGATTTTACTATGAACACTGAAGCTTTCTTT.

This rearrangement joins TRBV4-1 to TRBJ2-7; 11 bases match TRBD1. The CDR3 extends over 15 amino acids. V was pared by 4 bases and J by 2 bases, with 4 bases of the junction left unmatched. Germline lookup yields CDR1 MGHRA and CDR2 YSYEKL. The CDR3 reads CASSPRGQGAYEQYF. The CDR3 DNA follows: TGCGCCAGCAGCCCAAGGGGACAGGGGGCCTACGAGCAGTACTTC.

The table lists this clone with a few counts. The chain has TRBV7-9 and TRBJ2-2; D is unresolved. The length of the CDR3 is 16 residues. The germline CDR1 and CDR2 sequences are SEHNR and FQNEAQ (reference sequence). The V end lost 4 bases, the J end lost 1 base, and 13 bases lay between the germline ends. The CDR3 coding sequence is TGTGCCAGCAGCTGGATGGGTCAGGTGAACACCGGGGAGCTGTTTTTT. This gives the protein CASSWMGQVNTGELFF. Combining the CDR3 with reference TRBV7-9 and TRBJ2-2 gives the whole variable domain DTGVSQNPRHKITKRGQNVTFRCDPISEHNRLYWYRQTLGQGPEFLTYFQNEAQLEKSRLLSDRFSAERPKGSFSTLEIQRTEQGDSAMYLCASSWMGQVNTGELFFGEGSRLTVL.

The chain recombines TRBV28 with TRBJ2-7; perhaps TRBD2 as D (5 bases). This CDR3 spans 14 amino acids. Germline-derived CDR1 and CDR2 are MDHEN and SYDVKM. V was clipped by 6 bases and J by 1 base, with 13 bases between them. The CDR3 spells CASRAETESYEQYF. In DNA form, the CDR3 reads TGTGCCAGCAGAGCGGAAACTGAATCCTACGAGCAGTACTTC. The whole variable domain, filled in from reference TRBV28 and TRBJ2-7, reads DVKVTQSSRYLVKRTGEKVFLECVQDMDHENMFWYRQDPGLGLRLIYFSYDVKMKEKGDIPEGYSVSREKKERFSLILESASTNQTSMYLCASRAETESYEQYFGPGTRLTVT.

The chain couples TRBV5-1 to TRBJ1-2; D remains ambiguous. V shed 4 bases and J shed 8 bases, with 21 bases lying between them. CDR3 length: 15 residues. Germline CDR1 is SGHRS and CDR2 is YFSETQ. The CDR3 DNA is TGCGCCAGCAGCCCGCGGACGGTAGTAGGCGCCGGCTACACCTTC. It is translated as CASSPRTVVGAGYTF.

The V and J genes are TRBV5-8 and TRBJ2-5; D may be TRBD2 (6 bases). The V gene lost 3 bases and the J gene lost 4 bases, with 19 bases spanning the gap. Per germline, CDR1 SGHTS and CDR2 YDEGEE. The CDR3 runs 16 residues. CDR3 DNA: TGTGCCAGCAGCTCCCCTCACAGGATGGGGGGAGAGACCCAGTACTTC. Translated: CASSSPHRMGGETQYF. The variable domain in full, with the rest retrieved from reference TRBV5-8 and TRBJ2-5, is EAGVTQSPTHLIKTRGQQATLRCSPISGHTSVYWYQQALGLGLQFLLWYDEGEERNRGNFPPRFSGRQFPNYSSELNVNALELEDSALYLCASSSPHRMGGETQYFGPGTRLLVL.

The chain joins TRBV28 to TRBJ1-2, with D unclear. The V gene lost 10 bases and the J gene lost 6 bases, with 15 bases spanning the gap. CDR3 length: 12 amino acids. The germline V gene has CDR1 MDHEN and CDR2 SYDVKM. CDR3 bases: TGTGCCACCCACCCTGGTCACGATGGCTACACCTTC. This encodes CATHPGHDGYTF.

This chain connects TRBV30 to TRBJ2-3; D gene uncertain. The ends were cut back, 1 base at V and 0 bases at J, with 5 bases in the middle. CDR3 length: 13 residues. Germline CDR1 reads GTSNPN; CDR2 reads SVGIG (reference sequence). The CDR3 DNA sequence: TGTGCCTGGAGTGCCAGTAGCACAGATACGCAGTATTTT. This codes for CAWSASSTDTQYF.